The 32 T cell receptor beta chains below all came from one sample that was sequenced in a study (dated by TCRdb to between 2014 and 2016). Library construction relied on 5' RACE. The instrument given in TCRdb is Illumina MiSeq. TCRdb took the public reads, trimmed them with fastp at Q25, ran MiXCR for clone calling and kept in-frame beta chains. Duplicate CDR3 protein sequences are folded into a single record with the most common DNA and genes. Present in this sample are roughly 9,100 distinct CDR3 sequences, under 70% of which were seen just once. Roughly 6.7% of the sample belongs to the ten largest clones. CD4+CD25+CD127-/low cells were isolated as Tregs. Sequenced material: Tregs sorted from a lymph node. Source of these receptors: a female donor with breast cancer.

The J gene is TRBJ2-2, the V gene TRBV20-1; D not certain. V lost 2 bases to trimming and J lost 9 bases, with 13 bases between them. Germline CDR1 reads DFQATT; CDR2 reads SNEGSKA (reference sequence). This CDR3 region has 13 residues. The CDR3 region has the DNA TGCAGTGCTAGATCACCCAACTTGAGGGAGCTGTTTTTT. Amino acids: CSARSPNLRELFF.

This chain joins TRBV20-1 and TRBJ2-7; 10 nucleotides line up with TRBD2. After removal of 5 bases from V and 1 base from J, the junction contained 5 bases not matched to a gene. Germline V gene sequence: CDR1 DFQATT, CDR2 SNEGSKA (reference sequence). The CDR3 loop spans 14 amino acids. CDR3 protein: CSAGASGRSYEQYV. Written as DNA, the CDR3 is TGCAGTGCTGGGGCTAGCGGGAGATCCTACGAGCAGTACGTC.

This clonotype was detected only a few times. The V and J genes are TRBV4-2 and TRBJ1-3; 9 bases are a match to TRBD1. Germline values: CDR1 LGHNA, CDR2 YNFKEQ. The ends lost 0 bases at V and 0 bases at J; junction bases unmatched: 15. The CDR3 contains 21 residues. The CDR3 is CASSQERATGGVLSSGNTIYF. The DNA of the CDR3 is TGTGCCAGCAGCCAAGAACGTGCGACAGGGGGAGTGCTCAGCTCTGGAAACACCATATATTTT.

The chain's CDR3 is CSASGQANNSPLHF. The CDR3 DNA reads TGCAGTGCTAGCGGACAGGCGAATAATTCACCCCTCCACTTT. This chain joins TRBV20-1 and TRBJ1-6, with 7 bases matching TRBD1. Germline V gene data show CDR1 as DFQATT and CDR2 as SNEGSKA (reference sequence). There are 14 residues in the CDR3. V shed 3 bases, J shed 5 bases, and the junction held 4 bases outside the gene matches.

The V gene is TRBV12-3 or TRBV12-4, the J gene TRBJ1-1; possibly TRBD1 for D (5 bases). The CDR3 has 19 amino acids. Between the trimmed V and J ends, which lost 2 bases and 1 base, there was a span of 23 bases. The CDR3 loop reads CASSLSRITRQSANTEAFF. DNA of the CDR3: TGTGCCAGCAGTTTATCCCGAATCACTAGACAGTCGGCGAACACTGAAGCTTTCTTT.

This clonotype was seen only once. J is TRBJ2-2 and V is TRBV20-1; D remains ambiguous. The V and J ends lost 1 base and 16 bases respectively, with 19 bases between them. The CDR3 extends over 13 amino acids. Germline V lookup: CDR1 DFQATT, CDR2 SNEGSKA (reference sequence). The CDR3 DNA reads TGCAGTGCTAGAGCGGTGGAGTTTGATAAGCCGTTTTTT. It codes for CSARAVEFDKPFF.

V is TRBV4-3 and J is TRBJ2-1, with TRBD1 matching over 11 bases. In germline, CDR1 is LGHNA, CDR2 YSLEER. With V trimmed by 4 bases and J by 7 bases, 6 bases remained unmatched. This CDR3 has 15 amino acids. CDR3 sequence reads: CASSRGQGGLNEQFF. CDR3 bases: TGCGCCAGCAGCCGGGGACAGGGGGGTCTAAATGAGCAGTTCTTC.

CDR3 bases: TGTGCCAGCAGCTTAGGACCAGGCAGCTCTGGAAACACCATATATTTT. This sequence encodes CASSLGPGSSGNTIYF. The gene calls are TRBV7-2 and TRBJ1-3, with D unresolved. Germline V gene data show CDR1 as SGHTA and CDR2 as FQGNSA. Trimming took off 1 base at V and 0 bases at J, with 10 bases between the two ends. The CDR3 sequence is 16 residues long.

This clonotype was counted once. The chain links TRBV30 to TRBJ1-1; D unresolved. The germline V and J ends were trimmed by 3 bases and 2 bases, with 4 bases remaining between them. The CDR3 sequence is 11 residues long. Germline CDR1 is GTSNPN and CDR2 is SVGIG (reference sequence). CDR3 sequence reads: CAWRRNTEAFF. The CDR3 DNA follows: TGTGCCTGGAGGAGAAACACTGAAGCTTTCTTT.

The chain employs TRBV6-5 and TRBJ2-3; D is ambiguous. The V end lost 0 bases, the J end lost 3 bases, and 13 bases lay between the germline ends. The CDR3 extends over 16 amino acids. Germline V lookup: CDR1 MNHEY, CDR2 SVGAGI. The CDR3 spells CASSYSYLGFTDTQYF. The CDR3 DNA reads TGTGCCAGCAGTTACTCGTATCTGGGGTTTACAGATACGCAGTATTTT.

This clonotype was recorded a few times. This chain joins TRBV20-1 and TRBJ1-1; D call uncertain. The germline V gene encodes CDR1 DFQATT and CDR2 SNEGSKA (reference sequence). V shed 3 bases and J shed 3 bases, with 2 bases lying between them. This CDR3 region has 10 residues. CDR3: CSARDTEAFF. As DNA, the CDR3 is TGCAGTGCTAGGGACACTGAAGCTTTCTTT.

The rearrangement joins TRBV21-1 to TRBJ1-6. TRBV21-1 is flagged as a pseudogene. CDR3 length: 15 amino acids. The CDR3 coding sequence is TGTGCCAGCAGCAATGTTCCGACGGGGAATTCACCCCTCCACTTT. This gives the protein CASSNVPTGNSPLHF.

This chain connects TRBV4-3 to TRBJ2-3; perhaps TRBD2 as D (5 bases). The CDR3 has 19 amino acids. Trimming stripped 3 bases from V and 0 bases from J, with 22 bases between. Germline CDR1 reads LGHNA; CDR2 reads YSLEER. The CDR3: CASSHTSLRGRTSTDTQYF. The CDR3 DNA reads as TGCGCCAGCAGCCATACCTCACTTCGTGGTCGGACTAGCACAGATACGCAGTATTTT.

The chain employs TRBV20-1 and TRBJ1-1; D uncertain. There are 11 residues in the CDR3. V lost 3 bases and J 11 bases, leaving 13 bases between the germline ends. In germline, CDR1 is DFQATT, CDR2 SNEGSKA (reference sequence). As DNA, the CDR3 is TGCAGTGCTAGCCTTCTTTATGAGGCTTTCTTT. Translated: CSASLLYEAFF.

This clonotype came up a few times. V gene TRBV6-1 combines with J gene TRBJ2-7, with 8 positions matching TRBD1. This CDR3 has 14 amino acids. Germline trimming cut 5 bases from V and 2 bases from J; bases unmatched to any gene: 5. CDR1 and CDR2 from the germline V gene are MNHNS and SASEGT. This CDR3 is CASSKGQGPYEQYF. The CDR3 DNA sequence: TGTGCCAGCAGTAAAGGACAGGGTCCCTACGAGCAGTACTTC.

The sample holds one count of this clonotype. This chain connects TRBV2 to TRBJ2-1; TRBD1 might be the D (7 bases). Trimming removed 6 bases from V and 5 bases from J, with 14 bases in between. The germline gives CDR1 SNHLY, CDR2 FYNNEI. The CDR3 contains 14 residues. CDR3: CASRYRGLNNEQFF. The CDR3 nucleotides are TGTGCCAGCAGGTACAGGGGACTTAACAATGAGCAGTTCTTC.

The V gene is TRBV5-1, the J gene TRBJ1-5; D gene ambiguous. The V and J ends lost 3 bases and 11 bases respectively, with 15 bases between them. Germline V gene lookup returns CDR1 SGHRS and CDR2 YFSETQ. The CDR3 spans 13 residues. As DNA, the CDR3 is TGCGCCAGCAGCTCGCGGGCCTCAGAGACCCAGCATTTT. Its translation is CASSSRASETQHF.

This clonotype was observed a few times. The V and J genes are TRBV10-3 and TRBJ1-2; 8 bases fit TRBD1. This CDR3 is built from 14 residues. Unmatched junction bases numbered 4, after V lost 4 bases and J lost 3 bases. In germline, CDR1 is ENHRY, CDR2 SYGVKD. CDR3 sequence reads: CAISGSTGDYGYTF. In nucleotides, the CDR3 is TGTGCCATCAGTGGGTCGACAGGGGACTATGGCTACACCTTC.

The chain links TRBV13 to TRBJ2-7, with 7 bases matching TRBD1. CDR3 size: 14 residues. V was clipped by 10 bases and J by 3 bases; unmatched bases: 12. Per germline, CDR1 PRHDT and CDR2 FYEKMQ (reference sequence). CDR3: CATKRWTGNYEQYF. DNA for the CDR3: TGTGCCACCAAGAGGTGGACAGGAAACTACGAGCAGTACTTC.

This clonotype was seen only once. The V gene is TRBV10-3, the J gene TRBJ1-1; perhaps TRBD1 as D (5 bases). This CDR3 is 14 amino acids long. From germline, CDR1 is ENHRY and CDR2 SYGVKD. With 7 bases removed from V and 3 bases from J, the gap between germline ends came to 15 bases. The CDR3 nucleotides read TGTGCCATCATGGGGTCCGGGGGGGACACTGAAGCTTTCTTT. It encodes CAIMGSGGDTEAFF.

This sequence joins TRBV20-1 and TRBJ1-2; D not resolved. Germline V CDR1 and CDR2: DFQATT, SNEGSKA (reference sequence). This CDR3 comprises 12 residues. V shed 3 bases and J shed 1 base, with 6 bases lying between them. The CDR3 DNA reads TGCAGTGCTAGGGGGATTAACTATGGCTACACCTTC. This sequence encodes CSARGINYGYTF.

The J gene is TRBJ2-5, the V gene TRBV10-3, with TRBD1 as a possible D gene (6 bases). Trimming took 6 bases from V and 5 from J, leaving 13 bases between them. The CDR3 is made up of 13 amino acids. The germline V gene encodes CDR1 ENHRY and CDR2 SYGVKD. CDR3 coding DNA: TGTGCCATCAGGCCACAGGGTTGGGAGACCCAGTACTTC. Translated: CAIRPQGWETQYF.

The V gene is TRBV5-1, the J gene TRBJ1-2; D call uncertain. Germline CDR1 is SGHRS and CDR2 is YFSETQ. CDR3 length: 14 residues. Trimming cost V 7 bases and J 8 bases, with 21 bases left between them. CDR3 DNA: TGCGCCAGCCGGTCGGAACCTACTTCCCGCGGCTACACCTTC. Its translation is CASRSEPTSRGYTF.

The chain combines TRBV4-2 with TRBJ2-1; 10 bases agree with TRBD2. CDR3 size: 16 residues. CDR1 LGHNA and CDR2 YNFKEQ come from the germline V gene. The V and J ends lost 4 bases and 9 bases, in that order; junction bases with no gene match: 12. The CDR3 sequence is CASSLSGLAEPSEQFF. Here the CDR3 DNA reads TGTGCCAGCAGCCTCAGCGGACTAGCGGAACCCAGTGAGCAGTTCTTC.

A remark on this clonotype: One end of the junction does not line up with germline, which may come from a read error. The J gene is TRBJ2-1, the V gene TRBV7-6; D gene uncertain. Germline values: CDR1 SGHVS, CDR2 FNYEAQ. This CDR3 is 16 amino acids long. In nucleotides, the CDR3 is TGTGCCAGCAGCTTTGCCGTAGAAAGCTCCTACAGTGAGCAGTTCTTC. It codes for CASSFAVESSYSEQFF.

The V and J genes are TRBV29-1 and TRBJ2-3; D is uncertain. With 2 bases removed from V and 2 bases from J, the gap between germline ends came to 17 bases. This CDR3 contains 16 residues. CDR1 and CDR2 (germline): SQVTM, ANQGSEA. As DNA, the CDR3 is TGCAGCGTTGAACCCCGCATGAAAGCCCCCACAGATACGCAGTATTTT. Translating gives CSVEPRMKAPTDTQYF.

The CDR3 spells CASSRKQGNTEAFF. For the CDR3, the DNA is TGCGCCAGCAGCCGGAAACAGGGGAACACTGAAGCTTTCTTT. The genes are TRBV4-3 and TRBJ1-1, with a tentative D call TRBD1 (6 bases). Trimming took 4 bases from V and 1 from J, leaving 10 bases between them. The CDR3 consists of 14 residues. Germline assignment: CDR1 LGHNA and CDR2 YSLEER.

The chain has TRBV7-2 and TRBJ2-3; a weak D match, TRBD2 (6 bases). Per germline, CDR1 SGHTA and CDR2 FQGNSA. The CDR3 contains 14 residues. Trimming took off 5 bases at V and 5 bases at J, with 14 bases between the two ends. CDR3 sequence (DNA): TGTGCCAGCAGCCTCACGCGGGAACAAGATACGCAGTATTTT. It yields the protein CASSLTREQDTQYF.

This chain joins TRBV4-3 and TRBJ2-3, with D tentatively TRBD1 or TRBD2 (6 bases each). From germline, CDR1 is LGHNA and CDR2 YSLEER. The ends were cut back, 1 base at V and 3 bases at J, with 11 bases in the middle. CDR3 length: 15 residues. CDR3 sequence reads: CASSQGQAGTDTQYF. The CDR3 nucleotides read TGCGCCAGCAGCCAAGGACAGGCGGGGACAGATACGCAGTATTTT.

This chain connects TRBV6-6 to TRBJ1-5; a weak D match, TRBD1 (6 bases). Looked up from germline, CDR1 is MNHNY and CDR2 is SVGAGI (reference sequence). The ends were cut back, 4 bases at V and 7 bases at J, with 14 bases in the middle. This CDR3 is built from 14 residues. CDR3 sequence: CASSFSGVGQPQHF. In nucleotides, the CDR3 is TGTGCCAGCAGTTTCTCAGGGGTCGGGCAGCCCCAGCATTTT.

The chain has TRBV4-3 and TRBJ2-6; D gene uncertain. This CDR3 has 16 amino acids. V was clipped by 0 bases and J by 0 bases, with 6 bases between them. Germline V gene lookup returns CDR1 LGHNA and CDR2 YSLEER. This CDR3 is CASSQDKGSGANVLTF. The CDR3 DNA is TGCGCCAGCAGCCAAGATAAAGGCTCTGGGGCCAACGTCCTGACTTTC.

J is TRBJ2-2 and V is TRBV5-1, with TRBD2 identical over 11 bases. V lost 4 bases to trimming and J lost 5 bases; unmatched junction nucleotides: 16. Germline V gene sequence: CDR1 SGHRS, CDR2 YFSETQ. The CDR3 has 19 amino acids. Here the CDR3 DNA reads TGCGCCAGCAGCCTAAACGAACACTCTAGCGGGAGGCAGACCGGGGAGCTGTTTTTT. Translated: CASSLNEHSSGRQTGELFF. Full variable domain (rest looked up from reference TRBV5-1 and TRBJ2-2): KAGVTQTPRYLIKTRGQQVTLSCSPISGHRSVSWYQQTPGQGLQFLFEYFSETQRNKGNFPGRFSGRQFSNSRSEMNVSTLELGDSALYLCASSLNEHSSGRQTGELFFGEGSRLTVL.